The 21 T cell receptor beta chains reported below all come from one sample, sequenced in a study of blood T cell repertoires in COVID-19. Clones were sequenced by immunoSEQ multiplex PCR, and TCRdb holds only the in-frame ones, with some missing. The sample includes some 51,000 clones, 80% to 90% of them seen just once. The sample consisted of peripheral blood. The source of these receptors is a man aged 55 to 69 with acute or convalescent COVID-19.

In nucleotides, the CDR3 is TGTGCCAGTAGTCTCGGGGACAGGGGGAACTACGAGCAGTACTTC. Its protein product is CASSLGDRGNYEQYF. The chain recombines TRBV19 with TRBJ2-7, with 11 bases aligning to TRBD1. The CDR3 length is 15 residues. Germline CDR1 and CDR2: LNHDA and SQIVND (reference sequence). V lost 5 bases to trimming and J lost 3 bases; unmatched junction nucleotides: 6.

This clone was seen just once. The chain couples TRBV4-2 to TRBJ2-2; D call uncertain. The CDR3 has 15 residues. Germline V gene lookup returns CDR1 LGHNA and CDR2 YNFKEQ. Trimming took 2 bases from V and 3 from J, leaving 10 bases between them. The CDR3 nucleotides are TGTGCCAGCAGCCAACATGCGCGAGACACCGGGGAGCTGTTTTTT. This gives the protein CASSQHARDTGELFF.

The chain has TRBV19 and TRBJ2-2; D possibly corresponds to TRBD1 (5 bases). Germline CDR1 is LNHDA and CDR2 is SQIVND (reference sequence). The CDR3 has 14 amino acids. V was cut by 1 base and J by 3 bases, with 6 bases left in between. The CDR3 here is CASSIAQDTGELFF. DNA for the CDR3: TGTGCCAGTAGTATAGCACAGGACACCGGGGAGCTGTTTTTT. The full variable domain, its missing parts supplied by reference TRBV19 and TRBJ2-2, is DGGITQSPKYLFRKEGQNVTLSCEQNLNHDAMYWYRQDPGQGLRLIYYSQIVNDFQKGDIAEGYSVSREKKESFPLTVTSAQKNPTAFYLCASSIAQDTGELFFGEGSRLTVL.

The chain employs TRBV28 and TRBJ2-7; a possible D gene is TRBD2 (6 bases). The CDR3 loop spans 12 amino acids. V was pared by 6 bases and J by 4 bases, with 10 bases between. CDR1 is MDHEN and CDR2 is SYDVKM in the germline V gene. CDR3 DNA: TGTGCCAGCAGCACCGGGAGATACGAGCAGTACTTC. It encodes CASSTGRYEQYF.

This chain uses TRBV6-2 or TRBV6-3 with TRBJ1-1, with no clear D. The CDR3 runs to 17 residues. Germline V gives CDR1 MNHEY, CDR2 SVGEGT. The V gene lost 0 bases and the J gene lost 0 bases, with 14 bases spanning the gap. This CDR3 is CASSYSSVYGMNTEAFF. The CDR3 DNA is TGTGCCAGCAGTTACTCGAGTGTGTACGGGATGAACACTGAAGCTTTCTTT.

J is TRBJ1-5 and V is TRBV2, with TRBD1 as a possible D gene (6 bases). There are 15 residues in the CDR3. The V end was cut by 8 bases, the J end by 7 bases, with 21 bases between. Germline assignment: CDR1 SNHLY and CDR2 FYNNEI. The CDR3 nucleotides read TGTGCCAGCGCCCGCTCTCAGGGGTCGGGACAGCCCCAGCATTTT. Translating it yields CASARSQGSGQPQHF.

The rearrangement links TRBV28 to TRBJ2-3; the match to TRBD2 covers 12 bases. This CDR3 has 13 residues. Per the germline V gene, CDR1 is MDHEN and CDR2 is SYDVKM. The CDR3 here is CPFGLAGRDTQYF. CDR3 in DNA: TGTCCATTTGGACTAGCGGGAAGAGATACGCAGTATTTT.

The table lists this clone with a few counts. This chain uses TRBV25-1 with TRBJ2-1; 10 bases match TRBD2. The CDR3 has 16 amino acids. With V trimmed by 1 base and J by 6 bases, 6 bases remained unmatched. The germline V gene has CDR1 MGHDK and CDR2 SYGVNS. CDR3 in amino acids: CASSELGTSGINEQFF. The CDR3 region has the DNA TGTGCCAGCAGTGAATTGGGCACTAGCGGGATCAATGAGCAGTTCTTC.

The chain uses TRBV6-5 and TRBJ1-4; 9 bases line up with TRBD1. J gave up 4 bases and V 0 bases, and 3 bases lay outside the gene matches. The CDR3 runs to 16 residues. Germline CDR1 MNHEY, CDR2 SVGAGI. The CDR3 spells CASSYSQGADNEKLFF. As DNA, the CDR3 is TGTGCCAGCAGTTACTCACAGGGGGCGGATAATGAAAAACTGTTTTTT.

This rearrangement joins TRBV19 to TRBJ1-5, with D possibly matching TRBD1 (5 bases). Germline V gives CDR1 LNHDA, CDR2 SQIVND (reference sequence). V gave up 4 bases and J gave up 2 bases, with 21 bases separating them. The length of the CDR3 is 18 residues. In DNA, the CDR3 is TGTGCCAGTAGTACTGGGCGAATAGGCAGGGCGGGCAATCAGCCCCAGCATTTT. This codes for CASSTGRIGRAGNQPQHF.

The V and J genes are TRBV6-2 or TRBV6-3 and TRBJ2-2; 11 bases are a match to TRBD2. This CDR3 is built from 16 residues. Per the germline V gene, CDR1 is MNHEY and CDR2 is SVGEGT. V was clipped by 6 bases and J by 4 bases; unmatched bases: 7. In nucleotides, the CDR3 is TGTGCCAGCAGCTATTCCGGGACTAGCGGCACCGGGGAGCTGTTTTTT. Its translation is CASSYSGTSGTGELFF.

On this clone: In the same sample, other DNA sequences code for this CDR3. V and J are TRBV11-2 and TRBJ1-2, with TRBD1 as a possible D gene (5 bases). Germline-derived CDR1 and CDR2 are SGHAT and FQNNGV. The germline V and J ends were trimmed by 1 base and 8 bases, with 8 bases remaining between them. This CDR3 spans 12 amino acids. The CDR3, as DNA: TGTGCCAGCAGCTTAGGGAGGGACGGCTACACCTTC. This sequence encodes CASSLGRDGYTF.

The V and J genes are TRBV2 and TRBJ1-1; D uncertain. The CDR3 length is 13 residues. Germline CDR1 reads SNHLY; CDR2 reads FYNNEI. V was pared by 10 bases and J by 4 bases, with 16 bases between. The CDR3 spells CATAVERSTEAFF. CDR3 in DNA: TGTGCCACCGCCGTCGAGCGGAGCACTGAAGCTTTCTTT.

The chain has TRBV6-6 and TRBJ2-1; TRBD1 matches 8 bases. CDR3 size: 15 residues. Germline CDR1 and CDR2: MNHNY and SVGAGI (reference sequence). J lost 7 bases, V lost 0 bases, and 5 bases had no gene match. In nucleotides, the CDR3 is TGTGCCAGCAGTTACTCGACAGGGGTCACTAATGAGCAGTTCTTC. Its protein is CASSYSTGVTNEQFF.

The J gene is TRBJ2-7, the V gene TRBV25-1, with 12 bases fitting TRBD2. This CDR3 is 14 amino acids long. V was clipped by 8 bases and J by 3 bases; unmatched bases: 5. Germline V lookup: CDR1 MGHDK, CDR2 SYGVNS. Here the CDR3 reads CASATSGRFYEQYF. CDR3 sequence (DNA): TGTGCCAGCGCAACTAGCGGGAGGTTCTACGAGCAGTACTTC.

V and J are TRBV7-8 and TRBJ1-3, with 7 bases lining up with TRBD1. Germline V gives CDR1 SGHVS, CDR2 FQNEAQ. With V trimmed by 7 bases and J by 0 bases, 9 bases remained unmatched. This CDR3 region has 16 residues. In DNA, the CDR3 is TGTGCCAGCAACTTGGGGGCAGGGGGCTCTGGAAACACCATATATTTT. Protein product: CASNLGAGGSGNTIYF.

This clone is judged medium-sized. The gene calls are TRBV6-5 and TRBJ2-7, with D tentatively TRBD2 (5 bases). Trimming left V 0 bases short and J 0 bases short, with 9 bases between. This CDR3 spans 15 amino acids. Germline CDR1 reads MNHEY; CDR2 reads SVGAGI. In DNA form, the CDR3 reads TGTGCCAGCAGTTACTCGACGGGGAGCTCCTACGAGCAGTACTTC. It translates to CASSYSTGSSYEQYF.

The V call is TRBV5-1, the J call TRBJ2-2, with 8 bases that match TRBD1. Trimming at V came to 2 bases and at J to 3 bases, leaving 6 bases not matched to a gene. This CDR3 is 16 amino acids long. CDR1 SGHRS and CDR2 YFSETQ come from the germline V gene. The CDR3 is CASSFPGTGYTGELFF. CDR3 in DNA: TGCGCCAGCAGCTTCCCCGGGACAGGCTACACCGGGGAGCTGTTTTTT.

The chain joins TRBV19 to TRBJ1-5, with D perhaps TRBD1 (6 bases). The V and J ends lost 5 bases and 4 bases respectively, with 12 bases between them. Germline V gives CDR1 LNHDA, CDR2 SQIVND (reference sequence). The CDR3 totals 14 residues. CDR3 in DNA: TGTGCCAGTAGTGTCACAGGGAGTAATCAGCCCCAGCATTTT. The encoded protein is CASSVTGSNQPQHF.

The rearrangement uses TRBV18 and TRBJ1-3; TRBD1 matches 10 bases. CDR1 and CDR2 from the germline V gene are KGHSH and LQKENI. The CDR3 is made up of 16 amino acids. Trimming cost V 3 bases and J 9 bases; bases outside gene matches: 11. The CDR3 DNA sequence: TGTGCCAGCTCACCCCCGGGACAGGGGCCGACTGGCACCATATATTTT. Translated: CASSPPGQGPTGTIYF. The full variable domain, in which reference TRBV18 and TRBJ1-3 provide the parts outside the CDR3, is NAGVMQNPRHLVRRRGQEARLRCSPMKGHSHVYWYRQLPEEGLKFMVYLQKENIIDESGMPKERFSAEFPKEGPSILRIQQVVRGDSAAYFCASSPPGQGPTGTIYFGEGSWLTVV.

The V and J genes are TRBV27 and TRBJ1-1, with TRBD1 matching over 8 bases. The V and J ends lost 3 bases and 4 bases, in that order; junction bases with no gene match: 4. This CDR3 spans 14 amino acids. The germline V gene encodes CDR1 MNHEY and CDR2 SMNVEV (reference sequence). CDR3 residues: CASSLGQAGTEAFF. The CDR3 region has the DNA TGTGCCAGCAGTTTGGGACAGGCGGGCACTGAAGCTTTCTTT.